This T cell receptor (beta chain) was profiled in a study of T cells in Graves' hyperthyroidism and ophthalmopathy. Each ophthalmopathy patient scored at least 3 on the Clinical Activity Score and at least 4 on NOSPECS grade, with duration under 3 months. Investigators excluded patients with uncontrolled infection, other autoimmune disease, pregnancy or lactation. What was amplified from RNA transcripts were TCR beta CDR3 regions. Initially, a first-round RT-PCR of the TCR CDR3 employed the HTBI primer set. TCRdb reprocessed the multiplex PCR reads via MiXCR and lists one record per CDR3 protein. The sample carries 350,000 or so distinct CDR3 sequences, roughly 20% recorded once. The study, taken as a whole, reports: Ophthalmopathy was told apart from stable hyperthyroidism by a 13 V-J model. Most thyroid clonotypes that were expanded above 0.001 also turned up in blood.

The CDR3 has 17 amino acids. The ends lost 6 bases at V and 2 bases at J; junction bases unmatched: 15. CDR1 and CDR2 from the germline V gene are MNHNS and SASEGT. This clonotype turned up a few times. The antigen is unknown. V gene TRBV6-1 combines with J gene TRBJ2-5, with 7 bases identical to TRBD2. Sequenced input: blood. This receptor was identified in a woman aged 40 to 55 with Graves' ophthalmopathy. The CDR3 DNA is TGTGCCAGCAGGGGAGCGGGCGGCGGGAGCGGGCAAGAGACCCAGTACTTC. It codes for CASRGAGGGSGQETQYF.